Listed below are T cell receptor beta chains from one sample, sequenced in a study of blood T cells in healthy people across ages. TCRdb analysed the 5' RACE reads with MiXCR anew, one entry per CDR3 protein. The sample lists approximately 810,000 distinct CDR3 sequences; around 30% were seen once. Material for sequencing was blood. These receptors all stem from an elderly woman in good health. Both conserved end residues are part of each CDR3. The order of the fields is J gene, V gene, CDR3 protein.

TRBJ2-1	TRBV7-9	CASGLAFDNEQFF
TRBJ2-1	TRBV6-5	CASSYSPGADEQFF
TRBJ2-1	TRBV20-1	CSARLPSGHPDEQFF
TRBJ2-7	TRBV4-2	CASSQDRTYEQYF
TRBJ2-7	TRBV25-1	CASSTGLWGSEQYF
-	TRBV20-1	CSARDRTGSKTIQYF
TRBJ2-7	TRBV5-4	CASSLAGNNERYF
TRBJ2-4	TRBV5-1	CASSSDRGVAKNIQYF
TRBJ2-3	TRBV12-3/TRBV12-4	CASSKGQGLSTDTQYF
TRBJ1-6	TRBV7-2	CASSDRQGPPLHF
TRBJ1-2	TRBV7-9	CASSPAGTGASELNGYTF
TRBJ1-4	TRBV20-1	CSAPGIPHEKLFF
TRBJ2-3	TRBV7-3	CASSPRAAASSTDTQYF
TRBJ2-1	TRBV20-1	CSARGGVGAVWYEQFF
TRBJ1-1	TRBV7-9	CASSPYSRRTEAFF
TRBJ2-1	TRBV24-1	CATSERGGTYNEQFF
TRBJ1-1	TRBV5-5	CASSLLGATGEAFF
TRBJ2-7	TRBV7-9	CASSSRQGLAYEQYF
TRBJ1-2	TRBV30	CAWRRAGPANYGYTF
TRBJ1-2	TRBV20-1	CSARDLGGGYTF
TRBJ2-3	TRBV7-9	CASSPPQRGTDTQYF
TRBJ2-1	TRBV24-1	CATSGGTGSSYNEQFF
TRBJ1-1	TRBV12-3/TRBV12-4	CASSLTGRTVMNTEAFF
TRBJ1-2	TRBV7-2	CASSPRGTGARGYGYTF
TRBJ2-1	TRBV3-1	CASSQPGLGGEQFF
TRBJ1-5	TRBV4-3	CASSQERGRGQPRHF
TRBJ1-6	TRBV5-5	CASSLWQDYNSPLHF
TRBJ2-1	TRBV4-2	CASSQVGTGNNEQFF
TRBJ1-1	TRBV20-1	CSARKGYAEAFF
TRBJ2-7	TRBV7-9	CASSLDGSYEQYF
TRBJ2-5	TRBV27	CASSPLVGGPETQYF
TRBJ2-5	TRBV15	CATSRDGTQETQYF
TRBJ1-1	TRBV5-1	CASSLAGSPNTEAFF
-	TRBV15	CATSRGPLGDYNEQYF
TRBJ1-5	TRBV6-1	CASSELRGNQPQHF
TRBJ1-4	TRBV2	CASNPRQTTNEKLFF
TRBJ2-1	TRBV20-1	CSAPEAGALNNEQFF